The following is a TCR beta chain sequence with its context. Its antigen is still unknown. Base qualities are not provided; no much larger clone lies one nucleotide away. The CDR3, from cysteine to phenylalanine, totals 14 residues. Of the read, only the CDR3 DNA is kept; its 42 bases are in frame from base 1. Via the germline V gene, CDR1 is SGHTA and CDR2 FQGNSA. V loses 5 bases of germline sequence and J loses 3 bases, and the interval between the two ends is 14 bases. The entry originates in a study of blood T cell repertoires in COVID-19 (dated by TCRdb to the early 2020s). In terms of the full investigation: Samples from collaborators originated in the United States, Italy and Spain and spanned both the acute and convalescent phases of COVID-19. The prospective study material was composed of cDNA or gDNA derived from T cells, B-cell-depleted T cells, or PBMCs. The dataset comprised deeply sampled blood TCRbeta repertoires from subjects exposed to, actively infected with, or recovered from COVID-19. The repertoires were released in a freely available public database intended as a resource for research on the immune response to SARS-CoV-2. The samples were drawn from two sources: the first 160 participants of the ongoing ImmuneRACE study, and 1,000 to 1,500 subjects contributed by 6 global collaborators. The sample metadata nearly always contained a de-identified subject ID, COVID-19 status, age in years and sex. Where HLA class I and class II types were available, the types were taken from metadata supplied by the sample provider, not from assay-based typing. General study outcomes and caveats: The quantity of clinical and demographic metadata differed by source and by participant and was supplied without curation.

Collaborating institutions collected whole blood in K2EDTA tubes following their own protocols. For TCRbeta analysis, collaborators shipped samples in one of three forms: frozen whole blood, isolated PBMCs, or DNA extracted from either of those sample types. TCRbeta CDR3 regions were amplified from genomic DNA by means of the immunoSEQ Assay, a bias-controlled multiplex PCR. From the authors' description of their analysis: Within the assay, amplification of reference gene primers was used to estimate how many nucleated cells each sample contained. Sequence reads were collapsed and filtered to measure the absolute abundance of every unique TCRbeta CDR3 rearrangement. For each sample, productive Simpson clonality was calculated by taking the square root of Simpson's diversity index across productive rearrangements. TCRdb holds this immuneACCESS table with in-frame rearrangements only. Some clones are missing; in checked studies, unresolved V genes explain under half, and the rest has no known cause. V and J calls and clone size are given by that table; D and trimming were obtained from the DNA. The sample has around 140,000 clones on record, around 87% of them singletons. The leading ten clones occupy around 2.3% of the sample.

The sample consisted of peripheral blood. The sequence links TRBV7-2 to TRBJ2-7; possibly the D gene is TRBD2, per 6 matching bases. This sequence was found in a man aged 50-60 years with active COVID-19. The CDR3 amino acid sequence is: CASSGRLVSYEQYF. The DNA sequence is given as TGTGCCAGCAGCGGTCGACTAGTGAGCTACGAGCAGTACTTC. The full variable domain, completed from the reference TRBV7-2 and TRBJ2-7 proteins outside the CDR3, reads GAGVSQSPSNKVTEKGKDVELRCDPISGHTALYWYRQSLGQGLEFLIYFQGNSAPDKSGLPSDRFSAERTGGSVSTLTIQRTQQEDSAVYLCASSGRLVSYEQYFGPGTRLTVT.